The 25 T cell receptor beta chains presented below share a single source sample, sequenced in a study of OX40 agonist ivuxolimab in advanced cancers. This table comes from immunoSEQ multiplex PCR, and its TCRdb copy is limited to in-frame clones, with some not included. The data show some 60,000 clones, over 75% seen once. The source was CD4+ or CD8+ T cells sorted from blood, collected in a trial of the OX40 agonist ivuxolimab. These receptors were taken from an adult with an advanced solid tumor such as melanoma, head and neck, liver or kidney cancer.

The chain has TRBV11-3 and TRBJ2-7, with a tentative D call TRBD2 (5 bases). Germline V lookup: CDR1 SGHNT, CDR2 YENEEA. The CDR3 extends over 15 amino acids. V was clipped by 1 base and J by 1 base, with 11 bases between them. CDR3 nucleotide sequence: TGTGCCAGCAGCTTAGCTGCCGGGGAATCCTACGAGCAGTACTTC. Amino acid sequence: CASSLAAGESYEQYF.

The chain links TRBV29-1 to TRBJ1-2; D not certain. The CDR3 contains 12 residues. CDR1 is SQVTM, CDR2 ANQGSEA, per germline. V lost 0 bases and J 8 bases, leaving 10 bases between the germline ends. The CDR3 DNA reads as TGCAGCGTTGAAGAGAACGGGGTCGGCTACACCTTC. As protein: CSVEENGVGYTF.

V usage is TRBV4-3 and J usage is TRBJ1-1; tentatively, D is TRBD1 (6 bases). CDR3 length: 13 amino acids. The germline V and J ends were trimmed by 0 bases and 8 bases, with 10 bases remaining between them. Germline V lookup: CDR1 LGHNA, CDR2 YSLEER. DNA of the CDR3: TGCGCCAGCAGCCAAGATTGGGGACAAGAAGCTTTCTTT. This encodes CASSQDWGQEAFF.

This chain links TRBV5-1 with TRBJ1-2, with 11 bases lining up with TRBD1. The CDR3 length is 15 residues. The V gene end was trimmed by 6 bases and the J gene end by 5 bases; junction bases not matched to a gene: 9. The germline gives CDR1 SGHRS, CDR2 YFSETQ. Here the CDR3 reads CASNPGTGGGYGYTF. The CDR3 nucleotides are TGCGCCAGCAACCCCGGGACAGGGGGTGGTTATGGCTACACCTTC.

The chain combines TRBV9 with TRBJ1-5, with a weak D call TRBD1 (6 bases). CDR3 length: 14 residues. Germline CDR1 reads SGDLS; CDR2 reads YYNGEE. V was shortened by 3 bases and J by 7 bases, with 14 bases between the two germline ends. The CDR3 nucleotides are TGTGCCAGCAGCGGAGGGCAGGGGCCCCAGCCCCAGCATTTT. Protein sequence: CASSGGQGPQPQHF.

The V gene is TRBV6-1, the J gene TRBJ2-5; 9 bases fit TRBD1. Germline values: CDR1 MNHNS, CDR2 SASEGT. This CDR3 region has 15 residues. V was pared by 7 bases and J by 3 bases, with 9 bases of the junction left unmatched. CDR3 residues: CASNDLTGGEETQYF. CDR3 DNA sequence: TGTGCCAGCAATGACTTGACAGGGGGGGAAGAGACCCAGTACTTC.

The chain recombines TRBV30 with TRBJ2-5; 14 bases align to TRBD2. CDR3 length: 16 residues. Germline V gene lookup returns CDR1 GTSNPN and CDR2 SVGIG (reference sequence). Trimming took 2 bases from V and 1 from J; bases not matched to a gene: 3. CDR3 sequence reads: CAWSPGLAGGQETQYF. The CDR3 bases are TGTGCCTGGAGTCCCGGACTAGCGGGAGGCCAAGAGACCCAGTACTTC.

This clone was seen only a few times. The chain recombines TRBV7-2 with TRBJ1-3; D unresolved. Germline V gene data show CDR1 as SGHTA and CDR2 as FQGNSA. The CDR3 covers 15 residues. Trimming shortened V by 0 bases and J by 8 bases, and 14 bases separated the two germline ends. In nucleotides, the CDR3 is TGTGCCAGCAGCTTAGCATCCTTCCCCCGAGACACCATATATTTT. Translation gives CASSLASFPRDTIYF.

V is TRBV10-3 and J is TRBJ1-5; D gene uncertain. V lost 0 bases, J lost 7 bases, and 4 bases lay in between. CDR1 and CDR2 from the germline V gene are ENHRY and SYGVKD. The CDR3 totals 12 residues. The chain's CDR3 is CAISESGQPQHF. In DNA, the CDR3 is TGTGCCATCAGTGAGTCTGGGCAGCCCCAGCATTTT.

The chain links TRBV18 to TRBJ1-1; TRBD1 is a possible D gene (5 bases). The CDR3 has 13 residues. Per germline, CDR1 KGHSH and CDR2 LQKENI. Trimming removed 7 bases from V and 0 bases from J, with 9 bases in between. This chain's CDR3 is CASFTGMNTEAFF. For the CDR3, the DNA is TGTGCCAGCTTTACAGGTATGAACACTGAAGCTTTCTTT.

The V and J genes are TRBV19 and TRBJ2-7; 14 bases align to TRBD2. The CDR3 spans 17 residues. V shed 2 bases and J 3 bases; nucleotides not matched to a gene: 6. Germline CDR1 is LNHDA and CDR2 is SQIVND (reference sequence). DNA for the CDR3: TGTGCCAGTAGTATACCCGGACTAGCGGGAGGCGGCTACGAGCAGTACTTC. Translating it yields CASSIPGLAGGGYEQYF.

This sequence joins TRBV7-2 and TRBJ2-7, with D perhaps being TRBD1 or TRBD2 (5 bases each). The V and J ends lost 5 bases and 2 bases respectively, with 19 bases between them. Germline lookup yields CDR1 SGHTA and CDR2 FQGNSA. The CDR3 has 16 residues. The CDR3, as DNA: TGTGCCAGCAGCGTTAGAGGGGCAGGGCTAACCTACGAGCAGTACTTC. Residues: CASSVRGAGLTYEQYF.

V usage is TRBV11-1 and J usage is TRBJ2-1; 10 bases line up with TRBD2. J gave up 4 bases and V 3 bases, and 6 bases lay outside the gene matches. This CDR3 has 16 amino acids. In germline, CDR1 is SGHAT, CDR2 FQDESV (reference sequence). The CDR3 spells CASSLTGTSAYNEQFF. CDR3 sequence (DNA): TGTGCCAGCAGCTTGACCGGGACTAGCGCTTACAATGAGCAGTTCTTC.

The table lists this clone with a count of one. CDR3 residues: CASIPGEGGAFF. The CDR3 bases are TGTGCCAGCATCCCGGGCGAGGGAGGGGCTTTCTTT. The chain recombines TRBV27 with TRBJ1-1; D is undetermined. CDR3 length: 12 residues. V lost 7 bases and J 11 bases, leaving 17 bases between the germline ends. The germline CDR1 and CDR2 sequences are MNHEY and SMNVEV (reference sequence).

The chain employs TRBV27 and TRBJ2-5; 14 positions agree with TRBD2. Germline-derived CDR1 and CDR2 are MNHEY and SMNVEV (reference sequence). V trimming: 5 bases; J trimming: 5 bases; junction bases outside the gene matches: 7. The CDR3 length is 16 residues. The chain's CDR3 is CASSPGLAGVWETQYF. The CDR3, as DNA: TGTGCCAGCAGTCCGGGACTAGCGGGAGTCTGGGAGACCCAGTACTTC.

There are a few counts of this clone. The J gene is TRBJ1-2, the V gene TRBV30; no clear D. The CDR3 runs to 12 residues. Trimming pared 2 bases from V and 4 bases from J, leaving 8 bases between. Germline values: CDR1 GTSNPN, CDR2 SVGIG (reference sequence). CDR3 in amino acids: CAWSNSFYGYTF. DNA for the CDR3: TGTGCCTGGAGTAACAGTTTCTATGGCTACACCTTC. Using reference TRBV30 and TRBJ1-2 for the parts outside the CDR3, the full variable domain is SQTIHQWPATLVQPVGSPLSLECTVEGTSNPNLYWYRQAAGRGLQLLFYSVGIGQISSEVPQNLSASRPQDRQFILSSKKLLLSDSGFYLCAWSNSFYGYTFGSGTRLTVV.

The rearrangement joins TRBV5-1 to TRBJ1-1; no clear D. CDR3 length: 12 amino acids. The germline V gene encodes CDR1 SGHRS and CDR2 YFSETQ. V lost 0 bases and J 5 bases, leaving 5 bases between the germline ends. CDR3 sequence (DNA): TGCGCCAGCAGCTTGGTCGGAACTGAAGCTTTCTTT. Its translation is CASSLVGTEAFF.

The chain recombines TRBV5-4 with TRBJ1-4, with D uncertain. Germline V gene lookup returns CDR1 SGHNT and CDR2 YYREEE (reference sequence). The CDR3 length is 16 residues. Trimming pared 4 bases from V and 8 bases from J, leaving 21 bases between. The CDR3 region is CASSAVGSPNGEKLFF. The CDR3 DNA sequence: TGTGCCAGCAGCGCCGTTGGGAGTCCAAATGGGGAAAAACTGTTTTTT.

This clone occurred a few times. The rearrangement uses TRBV5-1 and TRBJ2-3; tentative D call: TRBD2 (5 bases). Germline CDR1 SGHRS, CDR2 YFSETQ. V lost 4 bases to trimming and J lost 0 bases, with 6 bases between them. This CDR3 region has 13 residues. For the CDR3, the DNA is TGCGCCAGCAGCAGGACTAGCACAGATACGCAGTATTTT. It codes for CASSRTSTDTQYF.

This clone was counted only a few times. The gene calls are TRBV30 and TRBJ2-1; D is unresolved. The V gene's germline CDR1 is GTSNPN and CDR2 SVGIG (reference sequence). The CDR3 runs to 12 residues. V lost 0 bases and J 8 bases, leaving 8 bases between the germline ends. The CDR3 protein is CAWSVGVYEQFF. For the CDR3, the DNA is TGTGCCTGGAGTGTTGGGGTCTATGAGCAGTTCTTC.

The CDR3 coding sequence is TGTGCCAGCAGCGAGGCCTCGACAGGGCGCGCTGAAGCTTTCTTT. The encoded protein is CASSEASTGRAEAFF. V is TRBV7-2 and J is TRBJ1-1; TRBD1 aligns across 7 bases. The CDR3 runs 15 residues. Germline V lookup: CDR1 SGHTA, CDR2 FQGNSA. Germline trimming cut 5 bases from V and 6 bases from J; bases unmatched to any gene: 12.

CDR3 DNA: TGTGCCAGCAGCTCTACACTAACTGGGGCCAACGTCCTGACTTTC. It specifies CASSSTLTGANVLTF. The rearrangement uses TRBV11-3 and TRBJ2-6; unclear D gene. This CDR3 is built from 15 residues. V lost 4 bases and J lost 2, with 9 bases in between. CDR1 and CDR2 (germline): SGHNT, YENEEA.

This clone was seen many times. This sequence joins TRBV19 and TRBJ2-7, with 7 bases matching TRBD2. The V gene's germline CDR1 is LNHDA and CDR2 SQIVND (reference sequence). The CDR3 consists of 14 residues. The J segment lost 3 bases and the V segment lost 3 bases, leaving 5 bases of the junction unmatched. This CDR3 is CASSIAGVDYEQYF. In DNA, the CDR3 is TGTGCCAGTAGTATCGCGGGGGTTGACTACGAGCAGTACTTC.

V is TRBV2 and J is TRBJ1-5, with no clear D. The V and J ends lost 6 bases and 8 bases respectively, with 11 bases between them. This CDR3 has 12 amino acids. CDR1 SNHLY and CDR2 FYNNEI come from the germline V gene. CDR3 protein: CASRYPEEPQHF. CDR3 nucleotides: TGTGCCAGCAGATACCCAGAGGAGCCCCAGCATTTT.

The chain carries TRBV14 and TRBJ2-5; no clear D gene. V lost 4 bases and J 0 bases, leaving 6 bases between the germline ends. The germline CDR1 and CDR2 sequences are SGHDN and FVKESK. CDR3 length: 13 amino acids. The CDR3 nucleotides are TGTGCCAGCAGCCTCCTGTACCAAGAGACCCAGTACTTC. Translating gives CASSLLYQETQYF.